The 20 T cell receptor beta chains below come from one sample, sequenced in a study of shared clonotypes between healthy human individuals. This table comes from immunoSEQ multiplex PCR, and its TCRdb copy is limited to in-frame clones, with some not included. The repertoire holds hundreds of thousands of clones, with around three quarters as singletons. Source material: memory CD4+ T cells sorted from blood. Subset defined: CD45RA-negative fraction. Receptors were obtained from a woman younger than 45 in good health.

The chain recombines TRBV29-1 with TRBJ1-4, with D unclear. The CDR3 totals 13 residues. The V gene lost 4 bases and the J gene lost 7 bases, with 13 bases spanning the gap. Germline V gives CDR1 SQVTM, CDR2 ANQGSEA. The CDR3 region has the DNA TGCAGCGTTGGCGCCGGTCGTAGTGAAAAACTGTTTTTT. Encoded protein: CSVGAGRSEKLFF.

The chain employs TRBV15 and TRBJ2-7; 10 bases agree with TRBD1. The CDR3 totals 14 residues. The germline V gene has CDR1 LNHNV and CDR2 YYDKDF (reference sequence). Trimming at V came to 3 bases and at J to 7 bases, leaving 6 bases not matched to a gene. The CDR3 spells CATSRRQGAGEQYF. In DNA, the CDR3 is TGTGCCACCAGCAGGAGACAGGGGGCAGGGGAGCAGTACTTC.

Only a few counts were recorded for this clone. The rearrangement links TRBV18 to TRBJ1-5; a possible D gene is TRBD1 (5 bases). The CDR3 contains 15 residues. Germline assignment: CDR1 KGHSH and CDR2 LQKENI. V was pared by 4 bases and J by 3 bases, with 13 bases between. In DNA form, the CDR3 reads TGTGCCAGCTCACGAGACGCAGGGTACAATCAGCCCCAGCATTTT. This translates into CASSRDAGYNQPQHF.

V gene TRBV7-7 combines with J gene TRBJ2-1; D might be TRBD1 (6 bases). With 1 base removed from V and 8 bases from J, the gap between germline ends came to 12 bases. The germline V gene has CDR1 SSHAT and CDR2 FNYEAQ (reference sequence). There are 14 residues in the CDR3. The CDR3 here is CASSLVPGDHEQFF. In DNA form, the CDR3 reads TGTGCCAGCAGCTTAGTTCCAGGGGATCATGAGCAGTTCTTC.

The genes are TRBV5-1 and TRBJ2-1; 8 nucleotides align to TRBD1. Germline CDR1 is SGHRS and CDR2 is YFSETQ. V shed 0 bases, J shed 5 bases, and the junction held 7 bases outside the gene matches. The CDR3 runs to 16 residues. The CDR3 DNA reads as TGCGCCAGCAGCTTGGTCCCGACAGGGGTGAACAATGAGCAGTTCTTC. This sequence encodes CASSLVPTGVNNEQFF.

V usage is TRBV10-2 and J usage is TRBJ2-5; no firm D call. V lost 8 bases and J lost 2, with 6 bases in between. CDR3 length equals 11 residues. Germline V gives CDR1 WSHSY, CDR2 SAAADI. The CDR3 coding sequence is TGCGCCAGCGGGATTCAAGAGACCCAGTACTTC. Residues: CASGIQETQYF.

The genes are TRBV28 and TRBJ2-5, with D hard to call. From germline, CDR1 is MDHEN and CDR2 SYDVKM. The CDR3 is 11 amino acids. V was clipped by 5 bases and J by 0 bases, with 1 base between them. The CDR3 loop reads CASSHQETQYF. The CDR3 nucleotides read TGTGCCAGCAGTCACCAAGAGACCCAGTACTTC.

The chain has TRBV28 and TRBJ2-7, with 7 bases fitting TRBD1. This CDR3 has 13 residues. Per the germline V gene, CDR1 is MDHEN and CDR2 is SYDVKM. The junction had 7 bases not matched to a gene; V was cut back by 7 bases and J by 4 bases. The CDR3 loop reads CASTGGKGYEQYF. The CDR3 DNA reads TGTGCCAGCACAGGGGGAAAGGGGTACGAGCAGTACTTC.

This clone was seen a handful of times. This chain joins TRBV5-6 and TRBJ1-2; the D gene is possibly TRBD1 (5 bases). The CDR3 is 13 amino acids. From germline, CDR1 is SGHDT and CDR2 YYEEEE. Deletions cut 6 bases from V and 3 bases from J, with 12 bases between. The CDR3 loop reads CASKQVLDYGYTF. As DNA, the CDR3 is TGTGCCAGCAAACAGGTCTTGGACTATGGCTACACCTTC.

J is TRBJ2-7 and V is TRBV5-5; D is undetermined. The CDR3 contains 14 residues. Trimming cost V 2 bases and J 4 bases, with 13 bases left between them. The V gene's germline CDR1 is SGHKS and CDR2 YYEKEE (reference sequence). Here the CDR3 reads CASSFGQPVYEQYF. CDR3 coding DNA: TGTGCCAGCAGCTTCGGGCAGCCAGTATACGAGCAGTACTTC.

This clone was seen a handful of times. The chain joins TRBV19 to TRBJ1-4; D is unclear. Trimming cost V 6 bases and J 0 bases, with 8 bases left between them. This CDR3 has 14 residues. Germline CDR1 LNHDA, CDR2 SQIVND (reference sequence). CDR3 bases: TGTGCCAGTAGCCGGCCCACAACTAATGAAAAACTGTTTTTT. Amino acid sequence: CASSRPTTNEKLFF.

The rearrangement links TRBV5-1 to TRBJ2-2; 8 nucleotides agree with TRBD1. From germline, CDR1 is SGHRS and CDR2 YFSETQ. This CDR3 region has 16 residues. V was clipped by 1 base and J by 1 base; unmatched bases: 3. The CDR3 region has the DNA TGCGCCAGCAGCTTGTCTGGGACAGGGAACACCGGGGAGCTGTTTTTT. It is translated as CASSLSGTGNTGELFF. The full variable domain, its missing parts supplied by reference TRBV5-1 and TRBJ2-2, is KAGVTQTPRYLIKTRGQQVTLSCSPISGHRSVSWYQQTPGQGLQFLFEYFSETQRNKGNFPGRFSGRQFSNSRSEMNVSTLELGDSALYLCASSLSGTGNTGELFFGEGSRLTVL.

This clone was seen only once. The gene calls are TRBV15 and TRBJ1-2; 9 bases line up with TRBD1. V dropped 0 bases and J dropped 6; count of bases not matched to a gene: 5. The CDR3 totals 15 residues. Germline lookup yields CDR1 LNHNV and CDR2 YYDKDF (reference sequence). CDR3: CATSRDIGDRDGYTF. In nucleotides, the CDR3 is TGTGCCACCAGCAGAGATATAGGGGACAGGGATGGCTACACCTTC.

To note about this clone: A single base separates this from a much larger clone, so it may be a read error. V usage is TRBV5-8 and J usage is TRBJ1-1, with D uncertain. CDR1 and CDR2 from the germline V gene are SGHTS and YDEGEE. With 2 bases removed from V and 1 base from J, the gap between germline ends came to 3 bases. This CDR3 spans 12 amino acids. CDR3 bases: TGTGCCAGCAGCTTCCCGAACACTGAAGCTTTCTTT. Encoded protein: CASSFPNTEAFF.

The chain couples TRBV7-9 to TRBJ2-3, with no clear D. Trimming shortened V by 5 bases and J by 5 bases, and 5 bases separated the two germline ends. The CDR3 consists of 11 residues. Germline V gene sequence: CDR1 SEHNR, CDR2 FQNEAQ (reference sequence). The CDR3 coding sequence is TGTGCCAGCAGCGGGGAAGATACGCAGTATTTT. It codes for CASSGEDTQYF.

This chain's CDR3 is CASSLAGVSEQYF. CDR3 DNA: TGCGCCAGCAGCTTGGCGGGGGTTAGCGAGCAGTACTTC. The chain has TRBV5-1 and TRBJ2-7, with D maybe TRBD2 (6 bases). V gave up 0 bases and J gave up 6 bases, with 10 bases separating them. The CDR3 consists of 13 residues. Germline CDR1 and CDR2: SGHRS and YFSETQ.

The V gene is TRBV6-5, the J gene TRBJ2-3; D is possibly TRBD1 (6 bases). V was trimmed by 0 bases and J by 11 bases, leaving 21 bases between them. The CDR3 consists of 16 residues. CDR1 is MNHEY and CDR2 is SVGAGI in the germline V gene. Here the CDR3 DNA reads TGTGCCAGCAGTTACTCGAGTCGGGATCCTCTCAGGGGGCAGTATTTT. Translating gives CASSYSSRDPLRGQYF.

This clone has just a few counts. The V and J genes are TRBV6-5 and TRBJ2-5, with D perhaps matching TRBD2 (6 bases). Germline V gene lookup returns CDR1 MNHEY and CDR2 SVGAGI. The CDR3 covers 15 residues. The V gene lost 7 bases and the J gene lost 0 bases, with 15 bases spanning the gap. CDR3 protein: CASTRVGGYQETQYF. In DNA form, the CDR3 reads TGTGCCAGCACCCGGGTTGGAGGGTACCAAGAGACCCAGTACTTC.

The rearrangement uses TRBV5-6 and TRBJ2-1, with TRBD2 identical over 11 bases. The CDR3 length is 15 residues. Germline CDR1 is SGHDT and CDR2 is YYEEEE. V was pared by 4 bases and J by 5 bases, with 5 bases of the junction left unmatched. This CDR3 reads CASSERTSGHNEQFF. The CDR3 nucleotides read TGTGCCAGCAGCGAAAGGACTAGCGGGCACAATGAGCAGTTCTTC.

This chain links TRBV15 with TRBJ1-2, with TRBD1 identical over 10 bases. In germline, CDR1 is LNHNV, CDR2 YYDKDF (reference sequence). J gave up 4 bases and V 1 base, and 3 bases lay outside the gene matches. The length of the CDR3 is 15 residues. DNA of the CDR3: TGTGCCACCAGCAGAGCGGGACAGGGGCTCTATGGCTACACCTTC. Its protein is CATSRAGQGLYGYTF. Variable domain in full (rest from reference TRBV15 and TRBJ1-2): DAMVIQNPRYQVTQFGKPVTLSCSQTLNHNVMYWYQQKSSQAPKLLFHYYDKDFNNEADTPDNFQSRRPNTSFCFLDIRSPGLGDTAMYLCATSRAGQGLYGYTFGSGTRLTVV.